The sequence of this TCR beta chain was determined in a study of T cells in Graves' hyperthyroidism and ophthalmopathy. Study-level background: Peripheral blood sampling occurred at initial diagnosis, before any treatment.

Among the patients, aged 18 to 65, hyperthyroidism was newly diagnosed and had lasted under 2 months. Investigators excluded patients with uncontrolled infection, other autoimmune disease, pregnancy or lactation. RNA transcripts gave rise to amplified TCR beta CDR3 regions. TCR CDR3 regions were first amplified by RT-PCR with HTBI primers. MiXCR, applied by TCRdb to the multiplex PCR reads, yields one record per CDR3 protein. This sample has about 760,000 distinct CDR3 sequences, with over 35% found just once. Trimming stripped 5 bases from V and 4 bases from J, with 9 bases between. The CDR3 consists of 13 residues. Germline values: CDR1 MGHDK, CDR2 SYGVNS.

The clonotype originates from a woman between 40 and 55 years old with Graves' hyperthyroidism. Sequenced: blood. The chain uses TRBV25-1 and TRBJ1-5; D gene unclear. CDR3 bases: TGTGCCAGCAGTTCAGCGGGGAATCAGCCCCAGCATTTT. Translated, it gives CASSSAGNQPQHF.